The 10 T cell receptor beta chains below all came from one sample that was sequenced in a study of vaccination and CD4 T cells after COVID-19. The assay that was used to sequence DNA from cultured CD4+ T cells was the Oncomine TCR Beta short-read assay. TCRdb reanalysed the PCR reads using MiXCR and keeps one entry per CDR3 protein. Among about 16,000 distinct CDR3 sequences listed, 57% were seen once. The antigens of these receptors remain unknown. The treatment here: roughly 10-day PBMC culture with coronavirus spike peptide pools or control peptides (ViraFEST assay). The sample was CD4+ T cells from blood, cultured in vitro. The receptors were sampled from a human donor who had recovered from COVID-19.

The rearrangement links TRBV6-1 to TRBJ1-1; perhaps TRBD1 as D (5 bases). The CDR3 is 15 residues long. V was trimmed by 1 base and J by 7 bases, leaving 16 bases between them. The germline CDR1 and CDR2 sequences are MNHNS and SASEGT. CDR3 coding DNA: TGTGCCAGCAGTGAAGGCCCGAGGGGAATGGATGAAGCTTTCTTT. It yields the protein CASSEGPRGMDEAFF.

This clonotype was seen just once. This chain connects TRBV20-1 to TRBJ1-1; D is uncertain. V shed 4 bases and J shed 1 base, with 7 bases lying between them. Germline V gives CDR1 DFQATT, CDR2 SNEGSKA (reference sequence). The CDR3 totals 12 residues. The CDR3 region is CSAKQWNTEAFF. Written as DNA, the CDR3 is TGCAGTGCTAAACAGTGGAACACTGAAGCTTTCTTT.

The V gene is TRBV20-1, the J gene TRBJ1-2; TRBD1 agrees at 8 bases. V was clipped by 4 bases and J by 6 bases; unmatched bases: 13. The V gene's germline CDR1 is DFQATT and CDR2 SNEGSKA (reference sequence). The CDR3 sequence is 15 residues long. This CDR3 reads CSAIQNRGERNGYTF. The DNA of the CDR3 is TGCAGTGCTATTCAGAACAGGGGGGAGAGGAATGGCTACACCTTC.

The chain carries TRBV11-2 and TRBJ1-1; D call uncertain. V lost 3 bases to trimming and J lost 0 bases, with 5 bases between them. This CDR3 is 13 amino acids long. Germline V gene lookup returns CDR1 SGHAT and CDR2 FQNNGV. This CDR3 reads CASSFQLNTEAFF. The CDR3 nucleotides read TGTGCCAGCAGCTTTCAATTGAACACTGAAGCTTTCTTT. Combining the CDR3 with reference TRBV11-2 and TRBJ1-1 gives the whole variable domain EAGVAQSPRYKIIEKRQSVAFWCNPISGHATLYWYQQILGQGPKLLIQFQNNGVVDDSQLPKDRFSAERLKGVDSTLKIQPAKLEDSAVYLCASSFQLNTEAFFGQGTRLTVV.

This clonotype has only a few counts. This chain connects TRBV7-9 to TRBJ1-2; the D is unclear. V was shortened by 5 bases and J by 2 bases, with 12 bases between the two germline ends. The CDR3 covers 14 residues. Germline values: CDR1 SEHNR, CDR2 FQNEAQ (reference sequence). The CDR3 is CASSGRAMNYGYTF. The CDR3, as DNA: TGTGCCAGCAGCGGACGGGCGATGAACTATGGCTACACCTTC.

The DNA of the CDR3 is TGTGCCAGCAGCGCGCGACAGGGAAACTATGGCTACACCTTC. This encodes CASSARQGNYGYTF. The chain combines TRBV7-2 with TRBJ1-2; 7 positions match TRBD1. Germline V gives CDR1 SGHTA, CDR2 FQGNSA. V trimming: 5 bases; J trimming: 2 bases; junction bases outside the gene matches: 5. The CDR3 is made up of 14 amino acids.

V and J are TRBV5-4 and TRBJ1-2, with D maybe TRBD1 (5 bases). The ends were cut back, 0 bases at V and 1 base at J, with 10 bases in the middle. Germline CDR1 is SGHNT and CDR2 is YYREEE (reference sequence). This CDR3 spans 15 amino acids. CDR3 DNA: TGTGCCAGCAGCTTGGGGGGCCACCTTAACTATGGCTACACCTTC. Translated, it gives CASSLGGHLNYGYTF. Supplemented by reference TRBV5-4 and TRBJ1-2, the full variable domain reads ETGVTQSPTHLIKTRGQQVTLRCSSQSGHNTVSWYQQALGQGPQFIFQYYREEENGRGNFPPRFSGLQFPNYSSELNVNALELDDSALYLCASSLGGHLNYGYTFGSGTRLTVV.

The V and J genes are TRBV20-1 and TRBJ1-1; D gene unclear. The CDR3 consists of 13 residues. Germline lookup yields CDR1 DFQATT and CDR2 SNEGSKA (reference sequence). CDR3 loop: CSASKDGNTEAFF. CDR3 DNA: TGCAGCGCCAGTAAGGACGGCAACACTGAAGCTTTCTTT.

This clonotype showed up just once. The chain has TRBV2 and TRBJ2-1, with D perhaps TRBD2 (6 bases). Germline values: CDR1 SNHLY, CDR2 FYNNEI. The V end was cut by 9 bases, the J end by 9 bases, with 12 bases between. This CDR3 region has 11 residues. CDR3 DNA: TGTGCCAGTAATAGCGGCGGTGAGCAGTTCTTC. Residues: CASNSGGEQFF. Using reference TRBV2 and TRBJ2-1 for the parts outside the CDR3, the full variable domain is EPEVTQTPSHQVTQMGQEVILRCVPISNHLYFYWYRQILGQKVEFLVSFYNNEISEKSEIFDDQFSVERPDGSNFTLKIRSTKLEDSAMYFCASNSGGEQFFGPGTRLTVL.

The V and J genes are TRBV28 and TRBJ1-2, with 9 bases that match TRBD1. V lost 6 bases, J lost 3 bases, and 8 bases stayed unmatched. CDR3 length: 15 residues. Germline values: CDR1 MDHEN, CDR2 SYDVKM. DNA of the CDR3: TGTGCCAGCAGCACAGGACAGGGGATTTACTATGGCTACACCTTC. Residues: CASSTGQGIYYGYTF.